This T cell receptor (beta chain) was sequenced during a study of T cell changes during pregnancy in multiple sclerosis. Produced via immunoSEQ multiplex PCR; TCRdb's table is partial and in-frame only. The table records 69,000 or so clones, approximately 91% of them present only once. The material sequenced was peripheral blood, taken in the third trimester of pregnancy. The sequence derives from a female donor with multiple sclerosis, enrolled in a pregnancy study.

CDR3 amino acids: CASSPEMHYGYTF. The DNA of the CDR3 is TGTGCCAGCAGCCCCGAGATGCACTATGGCTACACCTTC. The rearrangement joins TRBV5-4 to TRBJ1-2; D gene uncertain. Trimming removed 4 bases at V and 3 bases at J, with 10 bases between. CDR3 length equals 13 residues. The germline V gene encodes CDR1 SGHNT and CDR2 YYREEE (reference sequence). The variable domain in full, completed from reference TRBV5-4 and TRBJ1-2, reads ETGVTQSPTHLIKTRGQQVTLRCSSQSGHNTVSWYQQALGQGPQFIFQYYREEENGRGNFPPRFSGLQFPNYSSELNVNALELDDSALYLCASSPEMHYGYTFGSGTRLTVV.